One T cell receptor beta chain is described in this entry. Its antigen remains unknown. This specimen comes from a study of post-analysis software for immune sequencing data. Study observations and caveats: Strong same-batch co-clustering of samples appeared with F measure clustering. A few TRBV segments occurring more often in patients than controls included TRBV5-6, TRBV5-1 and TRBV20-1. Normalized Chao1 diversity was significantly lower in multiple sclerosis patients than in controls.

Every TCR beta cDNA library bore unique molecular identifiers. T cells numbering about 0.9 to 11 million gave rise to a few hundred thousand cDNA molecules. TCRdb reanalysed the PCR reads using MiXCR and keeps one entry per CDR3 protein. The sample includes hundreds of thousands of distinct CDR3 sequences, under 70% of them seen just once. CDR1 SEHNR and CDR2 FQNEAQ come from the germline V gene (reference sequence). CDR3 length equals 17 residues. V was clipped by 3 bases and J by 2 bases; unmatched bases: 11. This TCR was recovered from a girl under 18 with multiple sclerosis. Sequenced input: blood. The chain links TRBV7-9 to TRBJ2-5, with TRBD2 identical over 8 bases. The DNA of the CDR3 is TGTGCCAGCAGCTTCGTAGCGGGAAGGCCCTTACAAGAGACCCAGTACTTC. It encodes CASSFVAGRPLQETQYF.